Each of the 27 T cell receptor beta chains below was sequenced from the same sample in a study of shared clonotypes between healthy human individuals. The protocol was immunoSEQ multiplex PCR, while the TCRdb copy is restricted to in-frame clones and leaves out a portion. The sample yields roughly 1,800,000 clones, about 95% seen once. Naive CD8 cells were CD45RO-negative, positively selected for CCR7, excluding terminally differentiated effector memory CD45RA+ cells. The sequencing sample was made of naive CD8+ T cells sorted from blood. These TCRs come from a young man in good health.

This chain links TRBV27 with TRBJ2-2; 11 nucleotides agree with TRBD2. This CDR3 contains 18 residues. J was trimmed by 3 bases and V by 2 bases; bases with no gene match: 8. Germline-derived CDR1 and CDR2 are MNHEY and SMNVEV (reference sequence). The CDR3 loop is CASSLKSSGRLDTGELFF. CDR3 nucleotide sequence: TGTGCCAGCAGTTTAAAGTCTAGCGGGAGGCTTGACACCGGGGAGCTGTTTTTT.

The genes are TRBV10-3 and TRBJ1-2; D not resolved. The CDR3 length is 13 residues. V was trimmed by 6 bases and J by 0 bases, leaving 8 bases between them. Germline V gives CDR1 ENHRY, CDR2 SYGVKD. CDR3: CAIRVDPNYGYTF. The CDR3 nucleotides are TGTGCCATCAGGGTAGATCCTAACTATGGCTACACCTTC.

Turning to this clone: Other nucleotide sequences in the sample specify the same CDR3. This chain joins TRBV9 and TRBJ2-3; TRBD2 aligns across 7 bases. The CDR3 runs to 14 residues. Trimming took 6 bases from V and 2 from J; bases not matched to a gene: 6. Germline lookup yields CDR1 SGDLS and CDR2 YYNGEE. CDR3 DNA: TGTGCCAGCACCCTTAGCGGGTCCACAGATACGCAGTATTTT. It specifies CASTLSGSTDTQYF.

V is TRBV30 and J is TRBJ1-6, with D possibly TRBD1 on 5 matching bases. V lost 3 bases and J lost 7, with 7 bases in between. Germline CDR1 is GTSNPN and CDR2 is SVGIG (reference sequence). The CDR3 is 12 amino acids. The CDR3 DNA sequence: TGTGCCTGGAGCTCAGGGAATTCACCCCTCCACTTT. Residues: CAWSSGNSPLHF.

The chain joins TRBV6-5 to TRBJ2-1; 7 nucleotides match TRBD2. J gave up 1 base and V 3 bases, and 3 bases lay outside the gene matches. This CDR3 is built from 15 residues. Germline V gene sequence: CDR1 MNHEY, CDR2 SVGAGI. The CDR3 protein is CASSYTSASYNEQFF. In nucleotides, the CDR3 is TGTGCCAGCAGTTATACTAGCGCATCCTACAATGAGCAGTTCTTC.

The chain carries TRBV7-9 and TRBJ2-5, with TRBD2 matching 10 bases. Germline CDR1 is SEHNR and CDR2 is FQNEAQ (reference sequence). The ends lost 1 base at V and 5 bases at J; junction bases unmatched: 7. The CDR3 runs 16 residues. The CDR3 region is CASSLVPSGGRETQYF. The CDR3 bases are TGTGCCAGCAGCTTAGTTCCTAGCGGGGGCCGGGAGACCCAGTACTTC.

The chain recombines TRBV4-2 with TRBJ2-7; the match to TRBD1 covers 9 bases. The J segment lost 6 bases and the V segment lost 4 bases, leaving 10 bases of the junction unmatched. The CDR3 loop spans 15 amino acids. Germline lookup yields CDR1 LGHNA and CDR2 YNFKEQ. The CDR3 coding sequence is TGTGCCAGCAGCCGGATACAGGGGGCAAGTTGCGAGCAGTACTTC. Protein sequence: CASSRIQGASCEQYF.

The CDR3 sequence is CASSPNVQGYGRYTF. The CDR3 DNA reads TGCGCCAGCAGCCCGAATGTCCAGGGTTACGGAAGATACACCTTC. The V gene is TRBV4-1, the J gene TRBJ1-2; weak D call: TRBD1 (5 bases). Trimming took 4 bases from V and 11 from J, leaving 23 bases between them. The germline gives CDR1 MGHRA, CDR2 YSYEKL. This CDR3 contains 15 residues.

J is TRBJ2-7 and V is TRBV7-2; D remains ambiguous. With 3 bases removed from V and 4 bases from J, the gap between germline ends came to 10 bases. This CDR3 comprises 13 residues. Germline V CDR1 and CDR2: SGHTA, FQGNSA. In nucleotides, the CDR3 is TGTGCCAGCAGCTTTTCGTTCGGGTACGAGCAGTACTTC. Protein product: CASSFSFGYEQYF.

With regard to this clone: Other DNA sequences within the sample encode an identical CDR3. This chain connects TRBV9 to TRBJ2-1; D uncertain. Germline CDR1 reads SGDLS; CDR2 reads YYNGEE. V dropped 0 bases and J dropped 4 bases, with 5 bases sitting between them. The CDR3 sequence is 13 residues long. DNA for the CDR3: TGTGCCAGCAGCGTAGACGGGTACAATGAGCAGTTCTTC. Protein product: CASSVDGYNEQFF.

V and J are TRBV6-1 and TRBJ2-7, with 7 bases lining up with TRBD1. Germline CDR1 and CDR2: MNHNS and SASEGT. The ends lost 6 bases at V and 2 bases at J; junction bases unmatched: 7. There are 14 residues in the CDR3. The CDR3: CASRPAGTAYEQYF. CDR3 nucleotide sequence: TGTGCCAGCAGGCCCGCCGGGACAGCCTACGAGCAGTACTTC.

The rearrangement links TRBV5-8 to TRBJ1-2, with 7 positions matching TRBD1. The V gene's germline CDR1 is SGHTS and CDR2 YDEGEE. J gave up 2 bases and V 4 bases, and 8 bases lay outside the gene matches. The CDR3 spans 15 residues. The CDR3 sequence: CASSRWDSSNYGYTF. The CDR3, as DNA: TGTGCCAGCAGCCGTTGGGACAGCAGCAACTATGGCTACACCTTC.

The rearrangement joins TRBV30 to TRBJ1-1; D uncertain. V gave up 1 base and J gave up 5 bases, with 17 bases separating them. The CDR3 is 15 residues long. Germline V gives CDR1 GTSNPN, CDR2 SVGIG (reference sequence). This chain's CDR3 is CAWSGFEGLGTEAFF. CDR3 nucleotides: TGTGCCTGGAGTGGGTTCGAGGGCCTAGGGACTGAAGCTTTCTTT.

The chain carries TRBV4-3 and TRBJ1-3; 8 bases are shared with TRBD1. This CDR3 region has 17 residues. With 0 bases clipped from V and 3 bases from J, the junction kept 7 bases outside the gene matches. CDR1 and CDR2 from the germline V gene are LGHNA and YSLEER. For the CDR3, the DNA is TGCGCCAGCAGCCAAGAAACAGGGGGTTTAATTGGAAACACCATATATTTT. Translation gives CASSQETGGLIGNTIYF.

The rearrangement links TRBV14 to TRBJ2-7, with a weak D call TRBD1 (5 bases). The germline CDR1 and CDR2 sequences are SGHDN and FVKESK. The CDR3 loop spans 12 amino acids. V was pared by 1 base and J by 9 bases, with 10 bases between. CDR3 DNA sequence: TGTGCCAGCAGCCAAGGAAGACAGTGGCAGTACTTC. This encodes CASSQGRQWQYF.

The rearrangement joins TRBV6-1 to TRBJ2-5; D gene unclear. This CDR3 comprises 15 residues. CDR1 is MNHNS and CDR2 is SASEGT in the germline V gene. Trimming cost V 1 base and J 5 bases, with 14 bases left between them. The CDR3 region is CASSEELGQAETQYF. CDR3 sequence (DNA): TGTGCCAGCAGTGAAGAATTAGGGCAGGCGGAGACCCAGTACTTC.

The rearrangement links TRBV7-9 to TRBJ2-7; 7 positions match TRBD1. The CDR3 runs 12 residues. Losses at the gene ends were 4 bases for V and 6 bases for J; bases not matched to a gene: 3. The germline CDR1 and CDR2 sequences are SEHNR and FQNEAQ (reference sequence). The CDR3 protein is CASSSTGIEQYF. CDR3 DNA: TGTGCCAGCAGCTCGACAGGGATCGAGCAGTACTTC.

This clone was detected only once. The chain recombines TRBV27 with TRBJ1-1, with TRBD1 identical over 10 bases. J was trimmed by 4 bases and V by 5 bases; bases with no gene match: 7. The CDR3 contains 15 residues. CDR1 and CDR2 from the germline V gene are MNHEY and SMNVEV (reference sequence). The CDR3 here is CASSPTGGGGTEAFF. The CDR3 bases are TGTGCCAGCAGTCCGACAGGGGGCGGCGGCACTGAAGCTTTCTTT.

The chain combines TRBV9 with TRBJ2-1, with 11 bases lining up with TRBD2. This CDR3 is built from 18 residues. Germline CDR1 is SGDLS and CDR2 is YYNGEE. V lost 3 bases and J lost 2; bases outside the gene matches: 10. Written as DNA, the CDR3 is TGTGCCAGCAGCGCAAGAGCCGGGACTAGCGGCACCTACAATGAGCAGTTCTTC. It encodes CASSARAGTSGTYNEQFF.

The rearrangement uses TRBV6-5 and TRBJ2-7, with D perhaps TRBD1 (6 bases). The V end lost 0 bases, the J end lost 2 bases, and 11 bases lay between the germline ends. The CDR3 runs 15 residues. Germline V gene sequence: CDR1 MNHEY, CDR2 SVGAGI. CDR3 sequence reads: CASSYSSGVPYEQYF. CDR3 nucleotides: TGTGCCAGCAGTTACTCGTCAGGGGTACCCTACGAGCAGTACTTC.

The V gene is TRBV5-6, the J gene TRBJ2-5; possibly TRBD1 for D (6 bases). The last part of the DNA fits TRBJ2-7 better; the J call may be wrong. There are 14 residues in the CDR3. Germline CDR1 reads SGHDT; CDR2 reads YYEEEE. CDR3 loop: CASTYQGSTYEQYF. The CDR3 region has the DNA TGTGCCAGCACTTATCAGGGGTCAACTTACGAGCAGTACTTC.

The CDR3 spells CASSPFQGYNEQFF. CDR3 coding DNA: TGTGCCAGCAGCCCCTTTCAGGGCTACAATGAGCAGTTCTTC. The chain is built from TRBV7-3 and TRBJ2-1; D might be TRBD1 (5 bases). The germline gives CDR1 SGHTA, CDR2 FQGTGA. Trimming removed 5 bases from V and 3 bases from J, with 11 bases in between. This CDR3 has 14 residues.

The V call is TRBV7-9, the J call TRBJ2-3; TRBD2 is a possible D gene (6 bases). CDR3 length: 16 residues. The V end lost 5 bases, the J end lost 3 bases, and 18 bases lay between the germline ends. The V gene's germline CDR1 is SEHNR and CDR2 FQNEAQ (reference sequence). The CDR3 loop is CASSPTDSGNTDTQYF. The CDR3 region has the DNA TGTGCCAGCAGCCCTACGGATAGCGGCAATACAGATACGCAGTATTTT.

This chain connects TRBV25-1 to TRBJ2-5, with unresolved D. V was clipped by 3 bases and J by 1 base, with 9 bases between them. In germline, CDR1 is MGHDK, CDR2 SYGVNS. The CDR3 length is 14 residues. The CDR3 loop is CASSDLVSQETQYF. CDR3 in DNA: TGTGCCAGCAGTGATCTTGTTAGCCAAGAGACCCAGTACTTC.

This clone appeared a single time. This rearrangement joins TRBV10-1 to TRBJ2-7, with D perhaps given as TRBD1 or TRBD2 (5 bases each). The CDR3 extends over 16 amino acids. Germline lookup yields CDR1 WNHNN and CDR2 SYGVQD (reference sequence). Trimming shortened V by 0 bases and J by 4 bases, and 16 bases separated the two germline ends. DNA for the CDR3: TGCGCCAGCAGTGAGTCCCCCCTAGGGGACCGATACGAGCAGTACTTC. This translates into CASSESPLGDRYEQYF.

CDR3 loop: CASSVPEGELDTQYF. The DNA for the CDR3 is TGTGCCAGCAGCGTCCCAGAAGGGGAATTGGATACGCAGTATTTT. V is TRBV9 and J is TRBJ2-3; possible D gene TRBD1, 5 bases. The V gene's germline CDR1 is SGDLS and CDR2 YYNGEE. The CDR3 covers 15 residues. The V end was cut by 2 bases, the J end by 6 bases, with 16 bases between.

The V and J genes are TRBV9 and TRBJ1-1, with D possibly TRBD1 on 6 matching bases. The CDR3 has 15 residues. Trimming shortened V by 0 bases and J by 4 bases, and 13 bases separated the two germline ends. CDR1 and CDR2 (germline): SGDLS, YYNGEE. The CDR3 here is CASSVVGSGATEAFF. The CDR3 DNA sequence: TGTGCCAGCAGCGTAGTCGGGTCAGGGGCCACTGAAGCTTTCTTT.